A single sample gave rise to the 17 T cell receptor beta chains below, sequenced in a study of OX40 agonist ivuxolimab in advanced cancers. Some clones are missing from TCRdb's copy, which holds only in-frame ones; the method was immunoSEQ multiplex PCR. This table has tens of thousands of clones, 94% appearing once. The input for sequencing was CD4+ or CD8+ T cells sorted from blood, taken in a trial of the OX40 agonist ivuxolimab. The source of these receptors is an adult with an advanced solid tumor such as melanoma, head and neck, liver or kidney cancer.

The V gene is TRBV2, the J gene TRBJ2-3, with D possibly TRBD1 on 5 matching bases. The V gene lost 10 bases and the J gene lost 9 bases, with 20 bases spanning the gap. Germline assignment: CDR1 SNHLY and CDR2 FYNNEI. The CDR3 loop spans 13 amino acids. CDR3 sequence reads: CATSDSRRSTQYF. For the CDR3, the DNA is TGTGCCACCAGCGACAGCCGCCGGTCCACGCAGTATTTT.

The CDR3 is CASRWGNTEAFF. The DNA of the CDR3 is TGTGCCAGTAGGTGGGGGAACACTGAAGCTTTCTTT. This chain links TRBV19 with TRBJ1-1; the D is unclear. The CDR3 extends over 12 amino acids. V was pared by 6 bases and J by 1 base, with 6 bases between. CDR1 is LNHDA and CDR2 is SQIVND in the germline V gene (reference sequence).

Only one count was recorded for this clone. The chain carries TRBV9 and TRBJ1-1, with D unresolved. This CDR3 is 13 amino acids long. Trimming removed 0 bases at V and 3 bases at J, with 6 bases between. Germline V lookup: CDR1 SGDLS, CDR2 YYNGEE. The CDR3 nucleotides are TGTGCCAGCAGCGTAGGGCGGGACACTGAAGCTTTCTTT. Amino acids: CASSVGRDTEAFF.

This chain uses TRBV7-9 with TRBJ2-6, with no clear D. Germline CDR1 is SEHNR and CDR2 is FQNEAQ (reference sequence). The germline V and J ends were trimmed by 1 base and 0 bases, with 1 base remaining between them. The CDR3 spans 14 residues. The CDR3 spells CASSLVSGANVLTF. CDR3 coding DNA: TGTGCCAGCAGCTTAGTCTCTGGGGCCAACGTCCTGACTTTC.

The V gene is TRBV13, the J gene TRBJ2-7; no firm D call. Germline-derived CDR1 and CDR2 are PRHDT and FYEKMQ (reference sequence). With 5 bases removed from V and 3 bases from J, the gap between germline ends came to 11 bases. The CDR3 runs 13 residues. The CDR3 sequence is CASSPGLVYEQYF. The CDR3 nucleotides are TGTGCCAGCAGCCCCGGGTTGGTCTACGAGCAGTACTTC.

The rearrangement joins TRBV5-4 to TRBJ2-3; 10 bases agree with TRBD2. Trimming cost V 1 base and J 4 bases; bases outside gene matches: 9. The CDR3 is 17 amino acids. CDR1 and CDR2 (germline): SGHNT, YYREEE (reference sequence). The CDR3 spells CASSLMSSGRGSDTQYF. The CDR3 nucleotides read TGTGCCAGCAGCTTGATGTCTAGCGGGAGAGGGTCAGATACGCAGTATTTT.

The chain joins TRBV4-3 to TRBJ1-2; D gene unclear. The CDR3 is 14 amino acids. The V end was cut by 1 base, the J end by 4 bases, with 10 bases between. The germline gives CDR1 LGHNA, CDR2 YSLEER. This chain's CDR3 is CASSQGLGSYGYTF. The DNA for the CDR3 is TGCGCCAGCAGCCAAGGGTTGGGCAGCTATGGCTACACCTTC.

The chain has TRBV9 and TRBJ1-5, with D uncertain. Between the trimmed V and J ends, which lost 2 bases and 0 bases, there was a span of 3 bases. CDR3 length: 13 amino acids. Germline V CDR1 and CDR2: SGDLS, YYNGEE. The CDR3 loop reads CASSVNSNQPQHF. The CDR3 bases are TGTGCCAGCAGCGTGAATAGCAATCAGCCCCAGCATTTT.

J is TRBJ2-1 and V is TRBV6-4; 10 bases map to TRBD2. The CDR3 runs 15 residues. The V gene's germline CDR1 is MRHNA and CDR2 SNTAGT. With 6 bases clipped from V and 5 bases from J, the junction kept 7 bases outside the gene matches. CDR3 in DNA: TGTGCCAGCAGAGCCGGACTAGCGGATCACAATGAGCAGTTCTTC. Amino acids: CASRAGLADHNEQFF.

The CDR3, as DNA: TGCGCCAGCAGCCAACAGCATACACCAAACTATGGCTACACCTTC. This codes for CASSQQHTPNYGYTF. V gene TRBV4-3 combines with J gene TRBJ1-2; D gene uncertain. Germline CDR1 is LGHNA and CDR2 is YSLEER. V was pared by 2 bases and J by 2 bases, with 12 bases between. The CDR3 is 15 residues long.

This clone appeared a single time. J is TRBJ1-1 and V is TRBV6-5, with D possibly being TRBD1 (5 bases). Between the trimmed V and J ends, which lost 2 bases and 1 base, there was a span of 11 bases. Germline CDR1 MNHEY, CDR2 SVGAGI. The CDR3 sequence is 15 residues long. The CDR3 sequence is CASSYRPGKNTEAFF. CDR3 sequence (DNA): TGTGCCAGCAGTTACCGTCCAGGGAAGAACACTGAAGCTTTCTTT.

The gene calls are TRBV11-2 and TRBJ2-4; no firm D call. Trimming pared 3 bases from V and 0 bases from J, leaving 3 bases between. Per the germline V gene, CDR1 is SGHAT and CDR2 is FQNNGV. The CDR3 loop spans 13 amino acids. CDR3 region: CASSLIAKNIQYF. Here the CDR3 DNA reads TGTGCCAGCAGCTTGATAGCCAAAAACATTCAGTACTTC.

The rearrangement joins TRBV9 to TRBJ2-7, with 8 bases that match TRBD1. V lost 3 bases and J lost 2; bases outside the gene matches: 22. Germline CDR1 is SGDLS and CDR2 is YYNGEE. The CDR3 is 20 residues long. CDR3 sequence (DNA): TGTGCCAGCAGCGGGAACCCTTCAGGGGGCGCGGAGGGGCCCCCCTACGAGCAGTACTTC. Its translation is CASSGNPSGGAEGPPYEQYF.

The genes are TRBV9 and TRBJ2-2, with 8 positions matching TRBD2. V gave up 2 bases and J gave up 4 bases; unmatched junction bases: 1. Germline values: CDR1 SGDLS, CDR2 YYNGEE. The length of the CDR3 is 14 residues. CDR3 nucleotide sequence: TGTGCCAGCAGCGTTGCGGGAGGCACCGGGGAGCTGTTTTTT. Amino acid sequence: CASSVAGGTGELFF.

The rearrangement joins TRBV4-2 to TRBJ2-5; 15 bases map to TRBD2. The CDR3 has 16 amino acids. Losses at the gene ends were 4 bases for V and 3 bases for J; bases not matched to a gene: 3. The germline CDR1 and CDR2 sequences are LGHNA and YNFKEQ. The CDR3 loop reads CASSPGLAGGKETQYF. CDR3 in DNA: TGTGCCAGCAGCCCAGGACTAGCGGGGGGGAAAGAGACCCAGTACTTC.

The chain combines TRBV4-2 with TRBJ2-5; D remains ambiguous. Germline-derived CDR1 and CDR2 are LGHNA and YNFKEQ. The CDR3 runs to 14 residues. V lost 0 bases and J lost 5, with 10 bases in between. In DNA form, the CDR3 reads TGTGCCAGCAGCCAAGAAAGGGTGGGGGAGACCCAGTACTTC. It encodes CASSQERVGETQYF.

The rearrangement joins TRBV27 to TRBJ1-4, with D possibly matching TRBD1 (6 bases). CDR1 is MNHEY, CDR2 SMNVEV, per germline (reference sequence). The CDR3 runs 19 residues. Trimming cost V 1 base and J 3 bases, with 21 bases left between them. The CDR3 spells CASSLYASVAGAPNEKLFF. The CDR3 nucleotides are TGTGCCAGCAGTTTATATGCTTCAGTGGCGGGGGCGCCTAATGAAAAACTGTTTTTT.